The 21 T cell receptor beta chains listed next were all sequenced from one sample in a study of T cell responses to AZD1222 COVID-19 vaccine. Only in-frame clones appear in the TCRdb table, and some are missing; sequencing was by immunoSEQ multiplex PCR. The table lists approximately 120,000 clones, less than 95% of them singletons. Here the sequenced sample was peripheral blood, taken on day 0 of MenACWY control vaccination. These receptors were obtained from an adult in good health.

This sequence joins TRBV7-2 and TRBJ1-6, with D hard to call. Per germline, CDR1 SGHTA and CDR2 FQGNSA. V lost 0 bases and J 2 bases, leaving 14 bases between the germline ends. This CDR3 has 18 amino acids. The CDR3 reads CASSLAANYRAYNSPLHF. The CDR3 region has the DNA TGTGCCAGCAGCTTAGCTGCCAACTATCGCGCCTATAATTCACCCCTCCACTTT.

The V gene is TRBV6-2 or TRBV6-3, the J gene TRBJ1-1, with 8 positions matching TRBD1. V lost 5 bases, J lost 4 bases, and 6 bases stayed unmatched. The CDR3 sequence is 14 residues long. Germline V gives CDR1 MNHEY, CDR2 SVGEGT. CDR3 region: CASSQMTGVTEAFF. As DNA, the CDR3 is TGTGCCAGCAGTCAAATGACAGGGGTCACTGAAGCTTTCTTT.

The chain recombines TRBV19 with TRBJ1-2, with D possibly being TRBD1 (6 bases). Germline loops: CDR1 LNHDA, CDR2 SQIVND (reference sequence). Trimming took off 4 bases at V and 4 bases at J, with 16 bases between the two ends. This CDR3 comprises 15 residues. The CDR3: CASSTEMTGSYGYTF. The CDR3 DNA is TGTGCCAGTAGTACCGAGATGACAGGTTCCTATGGCTACACCTTC.

The genes are TRBV7-2 and TRBJ2-5; possible D gene TRBD2, 6 bases. The V end lost 3 bases, the J end lost 3 bases, and 17 bases lay between the germline ends. The CDR3 contains 16 residues. In germline, CDR1 is SGHTA, CDR2 FQGNSA. CDR3 in DNA: TGTGCCAGCAGCTTCCCCGCGGGGCAACTAAAAGAGACCCAGTACTTC. It is translated as CASSFPAGQLKETQYF.

J is TRBJ2-6 and V is TRBV5-6; the D gene is possibly TRBD2 (5 bases). Deletions cut 2 bases from V and 0 bases from J, with 6 bases between. Per germline, CDR1 SGHDT and CDR2 YYEEEE. The CDR3 has 15 amino acids. The CDR3 nucleotides are TGTGCCAGCAGCTTTACTAGCTCTGGGGCCAACGTCCTGACTTTC. Protein product: CASSFTSSGANVLTF.

This clone occurred a few times. The chain combines TRBV23-1 with TRBJ2-2; no reliable D call. TRBV23-1 is reported as an ORF; its role is uncertain. Trimming stripped 2 bases from V and 0 bases from J, with 13 bases between. The CDR3 spans 17 residues. The CDR3 DNA follows: TGCGCCAGCAGTCAAGTCACTCCACTAACGAACACCGGGGAGCTGTTTTTT. As protein: CASSQVTPLTNTGELFF.

This chain uses TRBV27 with TRBJ2-1; possible D gene TRBD2, 5 bases. Trimming cost V 7 bases and J 6 bases, with 10 bases left between them. CDR1 and CDR2 (germline): MNHEY, SMNVEV (reference sequence). This CDR3 spans 12 amino acids. The CDR3 DNA reads TGTGCCAGCAAACCCAGCGGCAATGAGCAGTTCTTC. This translates into CASKPSGNEQFF.

V and J are TRBV3-1 (or the pseudogene TRBV3-2) and TRBJ2-2, with D perhaps matching TRBD1 or TRBD2 (6 bases each). Germline V lookup: CDR1 LGHDT, CDR2 YNNKEL (reference sequence). The V end lost 3 bases, the J end lost 7 bases, and 12 bases lay between the germline ends. The length of the CDR3 is 14 residues. CDR3 in DNA: TGTGCCAGCAGCCAGTTACAGGGACTCGGGGAGCTGTTTTTT. It translates to CASSQLQGLGELFF.

The CDR3 DNA reads as TGTGCCAGCAGCTTGGTTCTAGCGGGGCTTAGCACAGATACGCAGTATTTT. Encoded protein: CASSLVLAGLSTDTQYF. The chain joins TRBV5-5 to TRBJ2-3; 9 bases map to TRBD2. The length of the CDR3 is 17 residues. J gave up 0 bases and V 0 bases, and 5 bases lay outside the gene matches. CDR1 and CDR2 from the germline V gene are SGHKS and YYEKEE (reference sequence).

The rearrangement uses TRBV28 and TRBJ2-7, with 9 bases identical to TRBD2. V lost 4 bases to trimming and J lost 3 bases; unmatched junction nucleotides: 10. CDR3 length: 16 amino acids. Germline CDR1 reads MDHEN; CDR2 reads SYDVKM. The CDR3 nucleotides are TGTGCCAGCAGTTCACAAGCGCGTAGCGGGGGCTACGAGCAGTACGTC. This sequence encodes CASSSQARSGGYEQYV.

The chain is built from TRBV3-1 (or the pseudogene TRBV3-2) and TRBJ2-3; no definite D call. The V end lost 3 bases, the J end lost 8 bases, and 6 bases lay between the germline ends. The germline V gene has CDR1 LGHDT and CDR2 YNNKEL (reference sequence). CDR3 length: 11 amino acids. In DNA, the CDR3 is TGTGCCAGCAGCCACGTAGGTACGCAGTATTTT. Encoded protein: CASSHVGTQYF.

The chain recombines TRBV2 with TRBJ2-3, with TRBD1 identical over 8 bases. Trimming removed 6 bases from V and 3 bases from J; junction bases left unmatched: 8. This CDR3 is built from 15 residues. In germline, CDR1 is SNHLY, CDR2 FYNNEI. CDR3 loop: CASSATGERTDTQYF. In nucleotides, the CDR3 is TGTGCCAGCAGCGCGACAGGGGAGAGGACAGATACGCAGTATTTT.

The chain is built from TRBV6-2 or TRBV6-3 and TRBJ2-5; 12 bases align to TRBD2. With 5 bases clipped from V and 8 bases from J, the junction kept 9 bases outside the gene matches. Germline assignment: CDR1 MNHEY and CDR2 SVGEGT. This CDR3 has 15 amino acids. The CDR3 reads CASSRRLAGVFTQYF. The CDR3 region has the DNA TGTGCCAGCAGTCGACGACTAGCGGGGGTATTTACCCAGTACTTC.

Concerning this clone: Distinct nucleotide sequences in the sample also encode this CDR3. V and J are TRBV28 and TRBJ1-5; D not resolved. Germline CDR1 MDHEN, CDR2 SYDVKM. V was trimmed by 2 bases and J by 4 bases, leaving 9 bases between them. This CDR3 has 14 amino acids. The CDR3 nucleotides are TGTGCCAGCAGTTTAATGGGAGGGAATCAGCCCCAGCATTTT. This gives the protein CASSLMGGNQPQHF.

The chain has TRBV6-1 and TRBJ2-3, with D maybe TRBD1 (6 bases). From germline, CDR1 is MNHNS and CDR2 SASEGT. The CDR3 contains 15 residues. The V end lost 2 bases, the J end lost 4 bases, and 13 bases lay between the germline ends. The CDR3 is CASSESLSGADTQYF. The CDR3 DNA sequence: TGTGCCAGCAGTGAATCATTGTCAGGGGCAGATACGCAGTATTTT.

This rearrangement joins TRBV2 to TRBJ1-4; no firm D call. V lost 7 bases and J 0 bases, leaving 9 bases between the germline ends. CDR1 and CDR2 from the germline V gene are SNHLY and FYNNEI. This CDR3 spans 14 amino acids. CDR3 DNA sequence: TGTGCCAGCAAGCGATCCGCAACTAATGAAAAACTGTTTTTT. It encodes CASKRSATNEKLFF.

The rearrangement joins TRBV28 to TRBJ2-3; 10 bases are shared with TRBD1. Germline values: CDR1 MDHEN, CDR2 SYDVKM. The CDR3 length is 22 residues. V shed 5 bases and J 9 bases; nucleotides not matched to a gene: 32. CDR3 in DNA: TGTGCCAGCAGTGGATCCCGGGACAGGGGTTACCGGGGGCCTGGTGCGCAGATCACGCAGTATTTT. The encoded protein is CASSGSRDRGYRGPGAQITQYF.

The V call is TRBV19, the J call TRBJ1-2, with 7 bases aligning to TRBD1. V lost 5 bases, J lost 9 bases, and 9 bases stayed unmatched. The CDR3 contains 13 residues. CDR1 LNHDA and CDR2 SQIVND come from the germline V gene (reference sequence). CDR3: CASSWDSPQSYTF. CDR3 nucleotide sequence: TGTGCCAGTAGTTGGGACAGCCCTCAGAGCTACACCTTC.

V is TRBV5-1 and J is TRBJ1-1; D is unresolved. Germline values: CDR1 SGHRS, CDR2 YFSETQ. This CDR3 spans 15 amino acids. V lost 2 bases to trimming and J lost 1 base, with 12 bases between them. As DNA, the CDR3 is TGCGCCAGCAGCTTACAACCCCGACAGAACACTGAAGCTTTCTTT. It specifies CASSLQPRQNTEAFF.

The chain employs TRBV28 and TRBJ1-1, with 12 positions matching TRBD1. Germline V gives CDR1 MDHEN, CDR2 SYDVKM. V trimming: 6 bases; J trimming: 7 bases; junction bases outside the gene matches: 6. The CDR3 is 14 amino acids. The CDR3 sequence: CASRYRDRGLEAFF. The CDR3 coding sequence is TGTGCCAGCAGGTACCGGGACAGGGGGCTTGAAGCTTTCTTT.

By frequency in the sample, this clone is medium-sized. The genes are TRBV19 and TRBJ1-6, with 7 bases matching TRBD1. The CDR3 contains 15 residues. Germline V CDR1 and CDR2: LNHDA, SQIVND (reference sequence). After removal of 3 bases from V and 7 bases from J, the junction contained 6 bases not matched to a gene. CDR3 amino acids: CASSMALQGNSPLHF. CDR3 nucleotide sequence: TGTGCCAGTAGTATGGCCTTACAGGGGAATTCACCCCTCCACTTT. The complete variable domain, with remaining parts taken from reference TRBV19 and TRBJ1-6, reads DGGITQSPKYLFRKEGQNVTLSCEQNLNHDAMYWYRQDPGQGLRLIYYSQIVNDFQKGDIAEGYSVSREKKESFPLTVTSAQKNPTAFYLCASSMALQGNSPLHFGNGTRLTVT.